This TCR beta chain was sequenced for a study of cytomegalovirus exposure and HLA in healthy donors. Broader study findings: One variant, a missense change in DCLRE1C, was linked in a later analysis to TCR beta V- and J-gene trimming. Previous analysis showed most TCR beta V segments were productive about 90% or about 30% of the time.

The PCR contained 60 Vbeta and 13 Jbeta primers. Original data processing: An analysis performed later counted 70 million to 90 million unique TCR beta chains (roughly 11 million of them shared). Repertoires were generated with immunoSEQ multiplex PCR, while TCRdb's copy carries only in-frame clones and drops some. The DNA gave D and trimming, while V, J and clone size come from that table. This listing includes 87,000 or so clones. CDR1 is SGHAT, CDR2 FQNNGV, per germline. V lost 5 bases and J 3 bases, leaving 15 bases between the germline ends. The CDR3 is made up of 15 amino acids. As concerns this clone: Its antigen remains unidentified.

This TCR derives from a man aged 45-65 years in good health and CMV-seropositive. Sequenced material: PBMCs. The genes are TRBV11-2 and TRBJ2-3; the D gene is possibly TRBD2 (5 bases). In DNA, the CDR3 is TGTGCCAGCAGCCCCGGGAACGGCAGGACAGATACGCAGTATTTT. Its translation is CASSPGNGRTDTQYF.